This T cell receptor beta chain was obtained from a study of T-cell reconstitution after alpha-beta-depleted transplantation in children. This clonotype came up many times. Unique molecular identifiers were used in preparing the TCRbeta library. TCRdb processed the PCR reads anew with MiXCR; each CDR3 protein has one entry. Of fewer than 90,000 distinct CDR3 sequences in the sample, approximately 7.4% were seen once. Germline V gives CDR1 ENHRY, CDR2 SYGVKD. The CDR3 spans 18 residues. The ends lost 3 bases at V and 2 bases at J; junction bases unmatched: 7. This sequence was found in a human donor who donated a stem cell graft to a child with acute lymphoblastic leukemia. The V gene is TRBV10-3, the J gene TRBJ2-3; 14 bases fit TRBD2. The sequenced sample was PBMCs from the stem cell graft donor, obtained from the stem cell graft. The CDR3 nucleotides are TGTGCCATCAGTGATAGGGGACTAGCGGGAGTTACCACAGATACGCAGTATTTT. It specifies CAISDRGLAGVTTDTQYF.